The 13 T cell receptor beta chains given below trace back to one sample, sequenced in a study of OX40 agonist ivuxolimab in advanced cancers. Clones were sequenced by immunoSEQ multiplex PCR, and TCRdb holds only the in-frame ones, with some missing. The table shows around 51,000 clones, with about 86% occurring only once. The starting material was CD4+ or CD8+ T cells sorted from blood, obtained in a trial of the OX40 agonist ivuxolimab. These receptors came from an adult with an advanced solid tumor such as melanoma, head and neck, liver or kidney cancer.

The J gene is TRBJ2-5, the V gene TRBV20-1; D remains unclear. The CDR3 spans 11 residues. Germline V gene lookup returns CDR1 DFQATT and CDR2 SNEGSKA (reference sequence). The germline V and J ends were trimmed by 0 bases and 5 bases, with 4 bases remaining between them. CDR3 sequence (DNA): TGCAGTGCTAGAGAGGTTGAGACCCAGTACTTC. It specifies CSAREVETQYF.

The table lists this clone with a few counts. This chain uses TRBV27 with TRBJ1-6; no definite D call. V lost 7 bases and J lost 7, with 14 bases in between. The CDR3 is 14 amino acids. Per the germline V gene, CDR1 is MNHEY and CDR2 is SMNVEV (reference sequence). This chain's CDR3 is CASTYDGYNSPLHF. DNA of the CDR3: TGTGCCAGCACCTACGACGGATACAATTCACCCCTCCACTTT.

The J gene is TRBJ1-1, the V gene TRBV7-2; maybe TRBD1 (5 bases). Trimming removed 1 base at V and 6 bases at J, with 15 bases between. This CDR3 contains 15 residues. The V gene's germline CDR1 is SGHTA and CDR2 FQGNSA. CDR3 coding DNA: TGTGCCAGCAGCTTAGTACGGGCGAGGGGAGCTGAAGCTTTCTTT. This gives the protein CASSLVRARGAEAFF.

Points on this clone: A read error is likely, as this CDR3 ends without the conserved phenylalanine or tryptophan. The genes are TRBV7-9 and TRBJ1-6; a possible D gene is TRBD1 (6 bases). Germline CDR1 and CDR2: SEHNR and FQNEAQ (reference sequence). V lost 4 bases and J lost 7, with 17 bases in between. The CDR3 spans 16 residues. The CDR3 here is CASSSSGQRRNSPLHL. CDR3 bases: TGTGCCAGCAGCTCCTCTGGACAGCGCCGGAATTCACCCCTCCACCTT.

This clone has more than one count but fewer than ten. This sequence joins TRBV19 and TRBJ1-1; 8 bases are shared with TRBD1. V trimming: 6 bases; J trimming: 8 bases; junction bases outside the gene matches: 11. CDR3 size: 14 residues. CDR1 LNHDA and CDR2 SQIVND come from the germline V gene (reference sequence). CDR3 residues: CASRYTGGQSEAFF. The CDR3 coding sequence is TGTGCCAGTAGATATACAGGGGGACAGAGCGAAGCTTTCTTT.

V and J are TRBV9 and TRBJ2-6; 8 positions match TRBD1. This CDR3 is 19 amino acids long. The V gene end was trimmed by 4 bases and the J gene end by 1 base; junction bases not matched to a gene: 13. Germline CDR1 reads SGDLS; CDR2 reads YYNGEE. In nucleotides, the CDR3 is TGTGCCAGCAGCCCCCAGGGTCCCGGGACAGGTTCTGGGGCCAACGTCCTGACTTTC. Translated: CASSPQGPGTGSGANVLTF.

The V and J genes are TRBV19 and TRBJ2-7; 8 bases are a match to TRBD1. V shed 4 bases, J shed 0 bases, and the junction held 14 bases outside the gene matches. Per germline, CDR1 LNHDA and CDR2 SQIVND (reference sequence). The CDR3 has 18 residues. This CDR3 reads CASSNPGGSVSSSYEQYF. CDR3 nucleotides: TGTGCCAGTAGTAACCCAGGGGGCTCAGTCTCGAGCTCCTACGAGCAGTACTTC.

The chain links TRBV9 to TRBJ1-4, with a possible D match to TRBD1 (6 bases). The V gene lost 4 bases and the J gene lost 4 bases, with 17 bases spanning the gap. CDR1 is SGDLS, CDR2 YYNGEE, per germline. The CDR3 is 16 residues long. CDR3 coding DNA: TGTGCCAGCAGCCCACCCGGGGGCCGCTTTAATGAAAAACTGTTTTTT. Translation gives CASSPPGGRFNEKLFF.

This sequence joins TRBV19 and TRBJ1-1, with 10 nucleotides matching TRBD1. The V gene's germline CDR1 is LNHDA and CDR2 SQIVND (reference sequence). The CDR3 contains 15 residues. Unmatched junction bases numbered 4, after V lost 5 bases and J lost 1 base. The CDR3 bases are TGTGCCAGTAGTCCCTGGGACAGGGGGAACACTGAAGCTTTCTTT. This translates into CASSPWDRGNTEAFF.

In this sample, this clone turned up a few times. V gene TRBV6-6 combines with J gene TRBJ1-1; no firm D call. Germline CDR1 MNHNY, CDR2 SVGAGI (reference sequence). Trimming cost V 4 bases and J 7 bases, with 16 bases left between them. CDR3 length: 14 amino acids. CDR3 DNA sequence: TGTGCCAGCAGTTCCCTATCAGGAGTCCTTGAAGCTTTCTTT. It specifies CASSSLSGVLEAFF.

The V call is TRBV4-3, the J call TRBJ2-7; 7 bases align to TRBD2. V lost 0 bases to trimming and J lost 3 bases; unmatched junction nucleotides: 5. The germline V gene has CDR1 LGHNA and CDR2 YSLEER. The CDR3 extends over 15 amino acids. The CDR3 region has the DNA TGCGCCAGCAGCCAAGATTTGGGGGACTACTACGAGCAGTACTTC. Translating gives CASSQDLGDYYEQYF.

V usage is TRBV6-4 and J usage is TRBJ2-3; D gene uncertain. Trimming took 0 bases from V and 0 from J, leaving 7 bases between them. This CDR3 has 15 amino acids. Germline V CDR1 and CDR2: MRHNA, SNTAGT. The CDR3 here is CASSDSTTSTDTQYF. The CDR3 DNA sequence: TGTGCCAGCAGTGACTCTACGACGAGCACAGATACGCAGTATTTT.

This chain links TRBV18 with TRBJ1-2; no clear D gene. Deletions cut 2 bases from V and 4 bases from J, with 8 bases between. The CDR3 loop spans 13 amino acids. In germline, CDR1 is KGHSH, CDR2 LQKENI. CDR3 bases: TGTGCCAGCTCACCATCCGTTTTCTATGGCTACACCTTC. Translated, it gives CASSPSVFYGYTF.